This TCR beta chain is drawn from a study of identical twins. Study outcomes and limitations: In drawing conclusions, the study used cross-sectional statistical analysis and did not follow the same donors. Out-of-frame alpha sequences common to twins exhibited an excess of low generation probability. Analyses based on zero insertions could be partly confounded by invariant MAIT and iNKT cells. In cord blood, abundant beta clonotypes had fewer insertions; memory showed no trend.

There are a few counts of this clonotype. Its specificity is unknown. TCRdb redid the calling of the 5' RACE reads with MiXCR, one entry per CDR3 protein. This table has around 470,000 distinct CDR3 sequences, about 14% appearing once. The V gene lost 4 bases and the J gene lost 10 bases, with 21 bases spanning the gap. In germline, CDR1 is SGHRS, CDR2 YFSETQ. This CDR3 has 15 amino acids. The data also belong to a second study, concerning yellow fever vaccine responses in identical twins.

The sample taken for sequencing was CD4+ T cells sorted from blood. The V call is TRBV5-1, the J call TRBJ2-1; the D call may be TRBD1 or TRBD2 (5 bases each). The source of this sequence is a woman younger than 30 in good health. CDR3 in amino acids: CASSPGTGSFGEQFF. The DNA of the CDR3 is TGCGCCAGCAGCCCTGGGACCGGGTCGTTCGGCGAGCAGTTCTTC.